What follows are 30 T cell receptor beta chains derived from one specimen sequenced in a study of shared clonotypes between healthy human individuals. The repertoire was sequenced with immunoSEQ multiplex PCR; TCRdb's copy has only in-frame clones and lacks some. The table shows 950,000 to 1,100,000 clones, with roughly 74% occurring only once. Sequenced sample: memory CD4+ T cells from PBMCs. Subset defined: CD45RA-negative fraction. All receptors come from a man between 18 and 29 years old in good health. Some clones in this sample may be carry-over from other donors' samples.

V and J are TRBV5-8 and TRBJ2-7; D ambiguous. The V end was cut by 2 bases, the J end by 0 bases, with 6 bases between. CDR3 length equals 13 residues. The germline V gene encodes CDR1 SGHTS and CDR2 YDEGEE. CDR3 sequence reads: CASSFDTSYEQYF. Written as DNA, the CDR3 is TGTGCCAGCAGCTTTGACACCTCCTACGAGCAGTACTTC.

The DNA for the CDR3 is TGTGCCAGCAGGGGGGATAGGACTGAAGCTTTCTTT. Its translation: CASRGDRTEAFF. This chain uses TRBV28 with TRBJ1-1, with a weak D call TRBD1 (5 bases). V was cut by 6 bases and J by 5 bases, with 10 bases left in between. Per germline, CDR1 MDHEN and CDR2 SYDVKM. This CDR3 contains 12 residues.

The V call is TRBV5-1, the J call TRBJ2-7; 12 bases map to TRBD2. Germline loops: CDR1 SGHRS, CDR2 YFSETQ. V lost 4 bases to trimming and J lost 3 bases; unmatched junction nucleotides: 8. This CDR3 is built from 16 residues. The CDR3 sequence is CASSDGPGLAGYEQYF. DNA for the CDR3: TGCGCCAGCAGCGATGGACCGGGACTAGCGGGCTACGAGCAGTACTTC.

The V gene is TRBV7-8, the J gene TRBJ1-2; D is unresolved. Trimming pared 5 bases from V and 3 bases from J, leaving 13 bases between. CDR1 and CDR2 (germline): SGHVS, FQNEAQ. The CDR3 is made up of 14 amino acids. Written as DNA, the CDR3 is TGTGCCAGCAGCGCAGACGGCGGCGACTATGGCTACACCTTC. This codes for CASSADGGDYGYTF.

This clone was seen a handful of times. The chain employs TRBV18 and TRBJ2-2, with no clear D. Trimming cost V 4 bases and J 4 bases, with 16 bases left between them. The CDR3 sequence is 16 residues long. Germline values: CDR1 KGHSH, CDR2 LQKENI. This CDR3 is CASSRPSTWGTGELFF. CDR3 bases: TGTGCCAGCTCACGCCCCTCTACGTGGGGCACCGGGGAGCTGTTTTTT.

The rearrangement uses TRBV30 and TRBJ2-1; 13 nucleotides agree with TRBD2. CDR1 is GTSNPN and CDR2 is SVGIG in the germline V gene (reference sequence). V lost 2 bases to trimming and J lost 4 bases; unmatched junction nucleotides: 5. The CDR3 totals 16 residues. For the CDR3, the DNA is TGTGCCTGGAGTCGCCTGACTAGCGGGAGGTACAATGAGCAGTTCTTC. It specifies CAWSRLTSGRYNEQFF.

Note on this clone: This sequence may be a read error, since a much larger clone differs from it by one base. The sample carries other DNA sequences with the same CDR3. The V call is TRBV5-1, the J call TRBJ2-5; 9 bases map to TRBD2. The length of the CDR3 is 17 residues. The V and J ends lost 2 bases and 5 bases, in that order; junction bases with no gene match: 13. The germline gives CDR1 SGHRS, CDR2 YFSETQ. This CDR3 reads CASSLSGLAGGGETQYF. CDR3 bases: TGCGCCAGCAGCTTATCTGGACTCGCGGGAGGGGGGGAGACCCAGTACTTC.

The chain carries TRBV30 and TRBJ1-5; D is possibly TRBD1 (6 bases). The V gene's germline CDR1 is GTSNPN and CDR2 SVGIG (reference sequence). This CDR3 is 13 amino acids long. V dropped 2 bases and J dropped 6 bases, with 11 bases sitting between them. DNA of the CDR3: TGTGCCTGGAGTAGGGGGACTGCTCAGCCCCAGCATTTT. Translated: CAWSRGTAQPQHF.

The chain has TRBV5-1 and TRBJ2-5; possible D gene TRBD2, 5 bases. The V gene lost 4 bases and the J gene lost 3 bases, with 7 bases spanning the gap. There are 12 residues in the CDR3. Germline V lookup: CDR1 SGHRS, CDR2 YFSETQ. The CDR3 DNA is TGCGCCAGCAGCGACGGGGAAGAGACCCAGTACTTC. Protein sequence: CASSDGEETQYF.

The chain couples TRBV6-6 to TRBJ2-1; either TRBD1 or TRBD2 may fit D (5 bases each). The V gene's germline CDR1 is MNHNY and CDR2 SVGAGI (reference sequence). The V end was cut by 8 bases, the J end by 0 bases, with 11 bases between. This CDR3 is built from 14 residues. The CDR3: CASARDPSYNEQFF. The CDR3 DNA sequence: TGTGCCAGCGCCCGGGACCCCTCCTACAATGAGCAGTTCTTC.

The chain employs TRBV5-1 and TRBJ2-2; D is uncertain. In germline, CDR1 is SGHRS, CDR2 YFSETQ. The CDR3 spans 15 residues. Trimming took 0 bases from V and 0 from J, leaving 6 bases between them. The DNA of the CDR3 is TGCGCCAGCAGCTTGGTTCAGACGAACACCGGGGAGCTGTTTTTT. As protein: CASSLVQTNTGELFF.

The chain links TRBV7-3 to TRBJ1-1; possibly TRBD1 for D (5 bases). The germline V gene encodes CDR1 SGHTA and CDR2 FQGTGA. V dropped 1 base and J dropped 0 bases, with 18 bases sitting between them. This CDR3 is 18 amino acids long. The CDR3, as DNA: TGTGCCAGCAGCTTAATCCACGCAGGACACCTCATGAACACTGAAGCTTTCTTT. Protein sequence: CASSLIHAGHLMNTEAFF. The full variable domain, its missing parts supplied by reference TRBV7-3 and TRBJ1-1, is GAGVSQTPSNKVTEKGKYVELRCDPISGHTALYWYRQSLGQGPEFLIYFQGTGAADDSGLPNDRFFAVRPEGSVSTLKIQRTERGDSAVYLCASSLIHAGHLMNTEAFFGQGTRLTVV.

Many counts were recorded for this clone. This sample includes further DNA sequences coding for the same CDR3. The chain links TRBV5-4 to TRBJ1-5; TRBD1 might be the D (5 bases). Trimming removed 2 bases from V and 4 bases from J, with 10 bases in between. Germline CDR1 reads SGHNT; CDR2 reads YYREEE (reference sequence). The CDR3 runs 14 residues. The CDR3 DNA reads TGTGCCAGCAGCTTTGGTGGGGCGAATCAGCCCCAGCATTTT. This gives the protein CASSFGGANQPQHF. Full variable domain (rest looked up from reference TRBV5-4 and TRBJ1-5): ETGVTQSPTHLIKTRGQQVTLRCSSQSGHNTVSWYQQALGQGPQFIFQYYREEENGRGNFPPRFSGLQFPNYSSELNVNALELDDSALYLCASSFGGANQPQHFGDGTRLSIL.

V usage is TRBV28 and J usage is TRBJ1-5; TRBD1 might be the D (6 bases). Looked up from germline, CDR1 is MDHEN and CDR2 is SYDVKM. V was trimmed by 7 bases and J by 5 bases, leaving 18 bases between them. The CDR3 runs to 15 residues. Here the CDR3 reads CASTPRARGDQPQHF. CDR3 nucleotide sequence: TGTGCCAGCACTCCCCGGGCAAGGGGGGATCAGCCCCAGCATTTT.

This clone came up many times. The genes are TRBV7-9 and TRBJ2-1; 8 nucleotides match TRBD2. CDR3 length: 15 amino acids. The J segment lost 7 bases and the V segment lost 4 bases, leaving 9 bases of the junction unmatched. In germline, CDR1 is SEHNR, CDR2 FQNEAQ (reference sequence). CDR3 in DNA: TGTGCCAGCAGCTCCCATGGACTAGCTGATAATGAGCAGTTCTTC. This gives the protein CASSSHGLADNEQFF. The entire variable domain, with the rest obtained from reference TRBV7-9 and TRBJ2-1, is as follows: DTGVSQNPRHKITKRGQNVTFRCDPISEHNRLYWYRQTLGQGPEFLTYFQNEAQLEKSRLLSDRFSAERPKGSFSTLEIQRTEQGDSAMYLCASSSHGLADNEQFFGPGTRLTVL.

The chain joins TRBV18 to TRBJ1-2, with D uncertain. Trimming pared 6 bases from V and 4 bases from J, leaving 12 bases between. Germline V gene sequence: CDR1 KGHSH, CDR2 LQKENI. The CDR3 has 13 amino acids. The CDR3 DNA follows: TGTGCCAGCTCCGCGGGAGAAACCTATGGCTACACCTTC. It translates to CASSAGETYGYTF.

CDR3 region: CASSIGQGYSNQPQHF. CDR3 bases: TGTGCCAGTAGTATTGGACAGGGATATAGCAATCAGCCCCAGCATTTT. The chain uses TRBV19 and TRBJ1-5, with TRBD1 matching over 8 bases. The germline CDR1 and CDR2 sequences are LNHDA and SQIVND (reference sequence). V shed 3 bases, J shed 0 bases, and the junction held 4 bases outside the gene matches. The CDR3 totals 16 residues.

The rearrangement joins TRBV30 to TRBJ2-2; 7 bases are shared with TRBD1. V shed 0 bases, J shed 6 bases, and the junction held 7 bases outside the gene matches. Germline values: CDR1 GTSNPN, CDR2 SVGIG (reference sequence). This CDR3 contains 15 residues. The CDR3 DNA reads TGTGCCTGGAGTGTTGGTCTTAGGGGGCCCGGGGAGCTGTTTTTT. Protein product: CAWSVGLRGPGELFF.

This rearrangement joins TRBV4-1 to TRBJ2-2; D may be TRBD1 (6 bases). Germline CDR1 reads MGHRA; CDR2 reads YSYEKL. The germline V and J ends were trimmed by 3 bases and 5 bases, with 13 bases remaining between them. This CDR3 is 15 amino acids long. CDR3 sequence (DNA): TGCGCCAGCAGCCATGTCGGACAGCTAACCGGGGAGCTGTTTTTT. Protein sequence: CASSHVGQLTGELFF.

This clone came up once. The CDR3 sequence is CASSPHGNQPQHF. CDR3 sequence (DNA): TGTGCCAGCAGTCCCCATGGTAATCAGCCCCAGCATTTT. V gene TRBV28 combines with J gene TRBJ1-5, with no clear D. The CDR3 is 13 amino acids. The germline gives CDR1 MDHEN, CDR2 SYDVKM. Between the trimmed V and J ends, which lost 5 bases and 4 bases, there was a span of 9 bases.

This clone was picked up one time. V and J are TRBV6-1 and TRBJ1-2; the match to TRBD1 covers 7 bases. Germline V gene sequence: CDR1 MNHNS, CDR2 SASEGT. V was clipped by 8 bases and J by 4 bases; unmatched bases: 13. CDR3 length: 15 residues. The CDR3 DNA follows: TGTGCCAGCCGACAGGGTGAAGGTTTATTCTATGGCTACACCTTC. Its translation is CASRQGEGLFYGYTF.

Here the CDR3 DNA reads TGTGCCAGCAGTTTATCGGGACAGGGGGTATGGCAGCCCCAGCATTTT. This gives the protein CASSLSGQGVWQPQHF. The chain employs TRBV28 and TRBJ1-5, with 11 bases lining up with TRBD1. The CDR3 spans 16 residues. Looked up from germline, CDR1 is MDHEN and CDR2 is SYDVKM. Unmatched junction bases numbered 6, after V lost 1 base and J lost 7 bases.

The chain is built from TRBV10-2 and TRBJ1-5; D remains unclear. CDR1 and CDR2 (germline): WSHSY, SAAADI. The CDR3 has 10 residues. Trimming removed 7 bases at V and 7 bases at J, with 5 bases between. The CDR3: CASKKQPQHF. DNA for the CDR3: TGCGCCAGCAAGAAACAGCCCCAGCATTTT.

In this sample, this clone turned up a few times. The chain recombines TRBV27 with TRBJ2-5; D gene uncertain. Germline V CDR1 and CDR2: MNHEY, SMNVEV (reference sequence). CDR3 length: 13 amino acids. Trimming shortened V by 3 bases and J by 0 bases, and 5 bases separated the two germline ends. The CDR3 region is CASSFRHQETQYF. CDR3 nucleotide sequence: TGTGCCAGCAGTTTCCGGCACCAAGAGACCCAGTACTTC.

The genes are TRBV2 and TRBJ1-5, with unresolved D. Deletions cut 6 bases from V and 9 bases from J, with 9 bases between. The CDR3 totals 11 residues. Germline CDR1 is SNHLY and CDR2 is FYNNEI. CDR3 bases: TGTGCCAGCAGCCTCCCAGGGCCCCAGCATTTT. Translation gives CASSLPGPQHF.

Worth noting for this clone: The same CDR3 can be traced to other DNA sequences in this sample. The chain couples TRBV5-6 to TRBJ1-2; unclear D gene. The V end lost 4 bases, the J end lost 3 bases, and 7 bases lay between the germline ends. The germline V gene encodes CDR1 SGHDT and CDR2 YYEEEE. The CDR3 contains 12 residues. The CDR3 DNA reads as TGTGCCAGCAGCCCCGGGGACTATGGCTACACCTTC. This encodes CASSPGDYGYTF.

The table lists this clone with a few counts. V and J are TRBV28 and TRBJ2-7; TRBD1 is a possible D gene (5 bases). Germline V gene sequence: CDR1 MDHEN, CDR2 SYDVKM. V gave up 4 bases and J gave up 6 bases, with 22 bases separating them. The CDR3 runs 16 residues. CDR3 loop: CASSSPSAPPGAEQYF. CDR3 in DNA: TGTGCCAGCAGTTCCCCAAGTGCCCCCCCTGGGGCCGAGCAGTACTTC. Full variable domain (remainder filled in from reference TRBV28 and TRBJ2-7): DVKVTQSSRYLVKRTGEKVFLECVQDMDHENMFWYRQDPGLGLRLIYFSYDVKMKEKGDIPEGYSVSREKKERFSLILESASTNQTSMYLCASSSPSAPPGAEQYFGPGTRLTVT.

This clone was observed a handful of times. The genes are TRBV5-4 and TRBJ2-1; TRBD1 might be the D (6 bases). V gave up 0 bases and J gave up 9 bases, with 19 bases separating them. This CDR3 spans 16 amino acids. The germline V gene encodes CDR1 SGHNT and CDR2 YYREEE (reference sequence). The CDR3 DNA follows: TGTGCCAGCAGCTTGGGTGGCACGGCAGGGGTTGGTGAGCAGTTCTTC. Protein: CASSLGGTAGVGEQFF. Full variable domain (outside the CDR3, taken from reference TRBV5-4 and TRBJ2-1): ETGVTQSPTHLIKTRGQQVTLRCSSQSGHNTVSWYQQALGQGPQFIFQYYREEENGRGNFPPRFSGLQFPNYSSELNVNALELDDSALYLCASSLGGTAGVGEQFFGPGTRLTVL.

This clone showed up just a few times. The CDR3 spells CASSENLISGANVLTF. CDR3 coding DNA: TGTGCCAGCAGTGAAAATCTCATCTCTGGGGCCAACGTCCTGACTTTC. The rearrangement joins TRBV2 to TRBJ2-6; D not resolved. Germline V gives CDR1 SNHLY, CDR2 FYNNEI. Between the trimmed V and J ends, which lost 2 bases and 0 bases, there was a span of 8 bases. The CDR3 runs to 16 residues.

J is TRBJ2-1 and V is TRBV7-3; 10 bases fit TRBD1. The CDR3 covers 15 residues. Trimming took 3 bases from V and 5 from J; bases not matched to a gene: 4. The germline gives CDR1 SGHTA, CDR2 FQGTGA. CDR3 amino acids: CASSLMGQGHNEQFF. The CDR3 DNA sequence: TGTGCCAGCAGCTTGATGGGACAGGGGCACAATGAGCAGTTCTTC.